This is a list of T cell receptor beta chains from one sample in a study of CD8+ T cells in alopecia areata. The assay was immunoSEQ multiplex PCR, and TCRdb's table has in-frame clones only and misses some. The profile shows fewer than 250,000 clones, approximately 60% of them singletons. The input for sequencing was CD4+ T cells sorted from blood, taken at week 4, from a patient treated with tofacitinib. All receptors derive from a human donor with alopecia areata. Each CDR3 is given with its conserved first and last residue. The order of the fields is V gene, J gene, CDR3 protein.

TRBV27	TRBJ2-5	CASSRQVEETQYF
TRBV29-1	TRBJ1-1	CSVSRGNTEAFF
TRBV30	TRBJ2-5	CAWSVGELGTQYF
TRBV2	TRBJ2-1	CASSPRDRANEQFF
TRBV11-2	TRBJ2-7	CASSLGAGVDEQYF
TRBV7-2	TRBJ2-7	CASSFRIGGEQYF
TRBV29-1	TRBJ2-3	CSVVRGTSGSGTDTQYF
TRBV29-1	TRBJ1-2	CSARDRGISNYGYTF
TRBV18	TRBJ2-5	CASSPAAQETQYF
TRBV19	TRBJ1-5	CASMGTDSNQPQHF
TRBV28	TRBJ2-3	CASRIGFSTDTQYF
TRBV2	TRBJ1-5	CASSELLGNQPQHF
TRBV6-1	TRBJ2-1	CASSVGNSYNEQFF
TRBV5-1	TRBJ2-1	CASSFGTGYNEQFF
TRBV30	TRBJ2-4	CAWSGLRGNIQYF
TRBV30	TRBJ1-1	CAWSVAGNTEAFF
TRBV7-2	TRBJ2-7	CASSTRASESPVEQYF
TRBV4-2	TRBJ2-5	CASSQDFVSGSLGTQYF
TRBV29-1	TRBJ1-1	CSVARRQGDAEAFF
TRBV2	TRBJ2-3	CASSEGLAIRTDTQYF
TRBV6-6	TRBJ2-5	CASSATRQGPETQYF
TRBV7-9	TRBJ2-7	CASSTRTAHEQYF
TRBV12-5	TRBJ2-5	CASGLVEGETQYF
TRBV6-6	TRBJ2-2	CASGMKGETGELFF
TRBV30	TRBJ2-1	CAWSPYPAGLNEQFF
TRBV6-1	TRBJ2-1	CASTNGQGGSNEQFF
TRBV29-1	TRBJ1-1	CSVSFGENTEAFF
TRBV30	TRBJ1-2	CACHRELGYTF
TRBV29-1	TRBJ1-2	CSARGQTNYGYTF
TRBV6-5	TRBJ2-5	CASSYSGYETQYF
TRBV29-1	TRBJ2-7	CSVEKTDSYEQYF
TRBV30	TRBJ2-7	CAWNSGSYEQYF
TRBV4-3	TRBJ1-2	CASSSRPQAGYTF
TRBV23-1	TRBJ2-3	CASSQSPDSGDTDTQYF
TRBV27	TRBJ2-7	CASSPGTSGTYEQYF
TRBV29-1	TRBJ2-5	CSAAFGRGETQYF
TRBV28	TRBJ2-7	CASSSPTASISYEQYF
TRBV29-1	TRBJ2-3	CSVEEGVATDTQYF
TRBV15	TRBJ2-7	CATSRDRGYEQYF
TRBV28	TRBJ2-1	CASSTTGASNEQFF
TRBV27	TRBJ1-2	CASGGGYGYTF
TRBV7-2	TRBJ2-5	CASSPTASGRQETQYF
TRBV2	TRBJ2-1	CASSAGRGSYNEQFF
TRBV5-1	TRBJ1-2	CASVHGYTF
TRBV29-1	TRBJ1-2	CSVEQSPGILNYGYTF
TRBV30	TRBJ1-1	CAWSVEYHTEAFF
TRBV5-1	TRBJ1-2	CASRRTGNYGYTF